This TCR beta chain was documented in a study of cytotoxic CD8 clonotypes in ibrutinib-treated CLL. The study, taken as a whole, reports: Baseline clonality, above age-matched healthy donor levels, tracked circulating CD8+ T-cell counts. There were differences in sampling times between sustained-remission and progressing patients.

On this clone itself: Its antigen is still unknown.

Only in-frame clones appear in the TCRdb table, and some are missing; sequencing was by immunoSEQ multiplex PCR. The repertoire holds 130,000 or so clones, with roughly 80% as singletons. PBMCs were cryopreserved, and roughly 2.1 micrograms of genomic DNA from them went into TCR beta libraries. This TCR was recovered from a human donor with chronic lymphocytic leukemia. The sample was PBMCs, taken after 12 months of ibrutinib treatment.

The CDR3 sequence is CASSPTSGSITDTQYF. The CDR3 DNA is TGTGCCAGCAGCCCTACTAGCGGGAGTATCACAGATACGCAGTATTTT. The V gene is TRBV9, the J gene TRBJ2-3; the match to TRBD2 covers 11 bases. Germline CDR1 is SGDLS and CDR2 is YYNGEE. CDR3 length: 16 amino acids. V lost 4 bases to trimming and J lost 2 bases; unmatched junction nucleotides: 6.